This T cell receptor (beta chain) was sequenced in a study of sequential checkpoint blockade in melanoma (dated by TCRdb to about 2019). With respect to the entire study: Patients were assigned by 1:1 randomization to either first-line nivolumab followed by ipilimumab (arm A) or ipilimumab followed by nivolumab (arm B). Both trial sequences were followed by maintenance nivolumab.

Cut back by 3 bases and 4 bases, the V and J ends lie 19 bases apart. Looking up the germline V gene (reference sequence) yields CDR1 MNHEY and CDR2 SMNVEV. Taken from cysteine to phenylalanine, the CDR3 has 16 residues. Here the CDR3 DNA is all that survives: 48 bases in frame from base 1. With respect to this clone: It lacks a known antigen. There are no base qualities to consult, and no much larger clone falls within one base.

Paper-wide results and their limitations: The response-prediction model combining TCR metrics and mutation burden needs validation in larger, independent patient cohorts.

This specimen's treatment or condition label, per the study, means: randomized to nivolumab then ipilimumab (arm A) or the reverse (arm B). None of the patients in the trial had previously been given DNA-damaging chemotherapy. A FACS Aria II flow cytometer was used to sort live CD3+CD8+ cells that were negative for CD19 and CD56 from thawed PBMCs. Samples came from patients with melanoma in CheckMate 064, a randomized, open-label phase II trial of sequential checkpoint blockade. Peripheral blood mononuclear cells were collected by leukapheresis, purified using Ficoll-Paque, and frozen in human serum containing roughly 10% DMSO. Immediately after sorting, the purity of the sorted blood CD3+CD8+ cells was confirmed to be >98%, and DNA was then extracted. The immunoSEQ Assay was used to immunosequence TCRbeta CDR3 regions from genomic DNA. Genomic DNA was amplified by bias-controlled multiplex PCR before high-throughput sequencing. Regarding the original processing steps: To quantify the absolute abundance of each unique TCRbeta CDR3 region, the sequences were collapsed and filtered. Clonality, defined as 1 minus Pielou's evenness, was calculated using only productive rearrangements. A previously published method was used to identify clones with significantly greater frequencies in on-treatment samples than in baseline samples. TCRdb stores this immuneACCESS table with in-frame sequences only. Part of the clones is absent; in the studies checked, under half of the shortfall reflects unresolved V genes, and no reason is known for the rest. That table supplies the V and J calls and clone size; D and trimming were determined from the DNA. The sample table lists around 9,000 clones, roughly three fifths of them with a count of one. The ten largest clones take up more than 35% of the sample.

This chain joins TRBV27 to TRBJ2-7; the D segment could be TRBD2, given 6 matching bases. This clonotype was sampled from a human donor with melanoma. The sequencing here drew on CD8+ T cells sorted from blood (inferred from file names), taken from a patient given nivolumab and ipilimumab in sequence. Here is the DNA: TGTGCCAGCAGTTTGGCAGCTTTTACTGCGGGGTACGAGCAGTACTTC. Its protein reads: CASSLAAFTAGYEQYF.